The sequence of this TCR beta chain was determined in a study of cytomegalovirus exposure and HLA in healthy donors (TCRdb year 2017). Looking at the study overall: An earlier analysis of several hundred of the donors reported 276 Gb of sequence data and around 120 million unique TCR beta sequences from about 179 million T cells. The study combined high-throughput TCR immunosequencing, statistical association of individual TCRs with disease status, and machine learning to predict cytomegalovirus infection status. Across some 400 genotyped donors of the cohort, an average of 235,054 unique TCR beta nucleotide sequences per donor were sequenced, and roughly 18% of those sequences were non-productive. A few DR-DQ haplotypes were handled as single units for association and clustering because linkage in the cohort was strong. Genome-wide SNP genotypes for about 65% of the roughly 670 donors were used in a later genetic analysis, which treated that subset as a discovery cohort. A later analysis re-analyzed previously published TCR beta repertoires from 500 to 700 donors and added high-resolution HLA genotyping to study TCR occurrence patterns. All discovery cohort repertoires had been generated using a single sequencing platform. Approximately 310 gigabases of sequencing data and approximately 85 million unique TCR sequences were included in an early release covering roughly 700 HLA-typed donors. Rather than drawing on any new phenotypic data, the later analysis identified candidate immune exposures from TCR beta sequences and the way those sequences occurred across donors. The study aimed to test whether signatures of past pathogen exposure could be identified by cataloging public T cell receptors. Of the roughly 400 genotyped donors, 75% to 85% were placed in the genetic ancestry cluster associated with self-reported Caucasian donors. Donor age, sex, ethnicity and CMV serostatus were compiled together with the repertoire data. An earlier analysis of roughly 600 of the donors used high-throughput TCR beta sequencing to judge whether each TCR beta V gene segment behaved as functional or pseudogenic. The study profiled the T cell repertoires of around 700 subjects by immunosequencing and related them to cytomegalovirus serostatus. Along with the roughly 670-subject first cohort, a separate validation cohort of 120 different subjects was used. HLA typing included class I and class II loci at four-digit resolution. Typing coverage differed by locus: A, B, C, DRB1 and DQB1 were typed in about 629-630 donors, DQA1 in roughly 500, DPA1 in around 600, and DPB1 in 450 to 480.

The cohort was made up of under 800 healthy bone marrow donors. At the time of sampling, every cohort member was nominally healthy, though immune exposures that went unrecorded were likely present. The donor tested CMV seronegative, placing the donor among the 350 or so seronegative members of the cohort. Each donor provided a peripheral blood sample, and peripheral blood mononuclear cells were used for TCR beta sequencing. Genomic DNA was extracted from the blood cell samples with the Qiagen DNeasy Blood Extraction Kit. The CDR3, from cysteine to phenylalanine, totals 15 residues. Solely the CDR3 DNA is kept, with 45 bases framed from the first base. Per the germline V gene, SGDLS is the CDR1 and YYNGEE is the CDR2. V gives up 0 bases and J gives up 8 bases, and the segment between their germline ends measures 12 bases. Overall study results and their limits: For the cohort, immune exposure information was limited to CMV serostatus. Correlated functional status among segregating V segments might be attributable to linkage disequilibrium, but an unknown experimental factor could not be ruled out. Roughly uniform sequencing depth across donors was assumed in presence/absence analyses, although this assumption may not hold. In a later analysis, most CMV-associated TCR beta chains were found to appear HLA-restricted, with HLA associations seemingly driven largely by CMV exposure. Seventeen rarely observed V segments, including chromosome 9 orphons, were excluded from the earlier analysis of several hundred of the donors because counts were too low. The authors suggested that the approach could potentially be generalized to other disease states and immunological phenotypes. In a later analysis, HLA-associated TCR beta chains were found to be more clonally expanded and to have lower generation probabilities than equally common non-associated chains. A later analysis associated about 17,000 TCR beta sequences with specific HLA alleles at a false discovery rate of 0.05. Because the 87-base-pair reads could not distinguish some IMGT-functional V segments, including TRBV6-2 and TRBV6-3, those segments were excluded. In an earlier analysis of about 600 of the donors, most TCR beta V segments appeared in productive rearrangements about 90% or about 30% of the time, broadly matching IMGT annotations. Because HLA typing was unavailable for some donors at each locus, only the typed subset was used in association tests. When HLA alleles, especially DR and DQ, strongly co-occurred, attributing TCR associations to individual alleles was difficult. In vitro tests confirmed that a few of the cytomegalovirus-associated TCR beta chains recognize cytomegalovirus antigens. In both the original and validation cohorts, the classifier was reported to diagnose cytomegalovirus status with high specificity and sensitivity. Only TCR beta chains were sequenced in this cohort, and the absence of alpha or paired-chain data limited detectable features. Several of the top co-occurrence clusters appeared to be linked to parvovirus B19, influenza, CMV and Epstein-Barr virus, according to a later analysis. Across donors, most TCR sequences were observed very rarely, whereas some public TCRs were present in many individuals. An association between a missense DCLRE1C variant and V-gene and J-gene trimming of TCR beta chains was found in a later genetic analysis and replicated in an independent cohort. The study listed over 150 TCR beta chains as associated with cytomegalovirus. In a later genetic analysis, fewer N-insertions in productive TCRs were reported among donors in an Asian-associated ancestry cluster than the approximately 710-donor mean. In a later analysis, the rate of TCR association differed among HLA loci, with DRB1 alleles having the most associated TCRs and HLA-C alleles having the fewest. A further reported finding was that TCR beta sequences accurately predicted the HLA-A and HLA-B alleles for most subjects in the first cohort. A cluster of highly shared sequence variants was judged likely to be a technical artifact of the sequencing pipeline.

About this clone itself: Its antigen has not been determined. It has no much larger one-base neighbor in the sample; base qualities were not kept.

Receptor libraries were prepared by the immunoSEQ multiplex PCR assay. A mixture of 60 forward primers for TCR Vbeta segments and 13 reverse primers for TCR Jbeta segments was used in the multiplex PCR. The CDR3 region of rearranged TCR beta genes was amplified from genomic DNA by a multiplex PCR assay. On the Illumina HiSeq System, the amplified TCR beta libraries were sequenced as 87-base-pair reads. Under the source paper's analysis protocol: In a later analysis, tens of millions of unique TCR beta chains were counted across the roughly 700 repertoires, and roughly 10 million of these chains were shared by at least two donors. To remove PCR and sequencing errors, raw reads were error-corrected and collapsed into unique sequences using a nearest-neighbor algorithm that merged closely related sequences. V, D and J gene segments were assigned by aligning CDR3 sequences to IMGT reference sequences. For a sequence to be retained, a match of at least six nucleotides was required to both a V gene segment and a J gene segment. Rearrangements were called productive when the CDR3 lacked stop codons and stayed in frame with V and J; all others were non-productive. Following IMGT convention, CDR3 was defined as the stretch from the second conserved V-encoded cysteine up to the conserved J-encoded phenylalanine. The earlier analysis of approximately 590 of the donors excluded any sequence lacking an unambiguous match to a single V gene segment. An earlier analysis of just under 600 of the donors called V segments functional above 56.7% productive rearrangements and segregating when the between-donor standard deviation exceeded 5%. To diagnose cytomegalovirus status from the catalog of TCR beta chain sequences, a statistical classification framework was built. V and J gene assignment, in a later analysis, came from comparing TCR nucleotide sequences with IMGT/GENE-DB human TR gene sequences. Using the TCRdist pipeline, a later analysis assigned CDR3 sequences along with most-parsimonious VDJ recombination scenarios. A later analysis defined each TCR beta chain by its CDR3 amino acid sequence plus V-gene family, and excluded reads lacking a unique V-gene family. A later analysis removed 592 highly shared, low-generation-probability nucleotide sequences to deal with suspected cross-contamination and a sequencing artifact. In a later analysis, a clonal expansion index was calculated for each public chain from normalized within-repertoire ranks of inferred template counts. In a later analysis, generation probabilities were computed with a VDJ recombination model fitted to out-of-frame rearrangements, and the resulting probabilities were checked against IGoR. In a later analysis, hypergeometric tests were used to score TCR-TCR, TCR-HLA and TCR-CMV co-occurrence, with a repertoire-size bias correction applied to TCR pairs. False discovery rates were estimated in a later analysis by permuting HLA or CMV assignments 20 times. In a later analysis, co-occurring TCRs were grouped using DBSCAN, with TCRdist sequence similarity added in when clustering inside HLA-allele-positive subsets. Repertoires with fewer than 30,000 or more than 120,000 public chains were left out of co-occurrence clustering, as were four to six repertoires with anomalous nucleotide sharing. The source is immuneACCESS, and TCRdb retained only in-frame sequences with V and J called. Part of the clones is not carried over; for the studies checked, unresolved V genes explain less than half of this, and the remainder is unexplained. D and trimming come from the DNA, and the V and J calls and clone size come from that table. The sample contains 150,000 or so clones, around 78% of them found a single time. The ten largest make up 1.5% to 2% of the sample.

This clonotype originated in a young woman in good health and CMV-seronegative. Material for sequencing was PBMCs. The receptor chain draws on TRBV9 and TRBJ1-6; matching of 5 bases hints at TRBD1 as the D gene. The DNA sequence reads TGTGCCAGCAGCGTAGGGAGGCGGGGGGATTCACCCCTCCACTTT. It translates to CASSVGRRGDSPLHF.